This paragraph reports one TCR beta chain. This sample is part of a study of blood T cell repertoires in COVID-19. Assay used: immunoSEQ multiplex PCR; TCRdb lists only in-frame clones, some missing. Here the sample spans under 150,000 clones, about 83% being singletons. Germline values: CDR1 DFQATT, CDR2 SNEGSKA (reference sequence). This CDR3 has 12 amino acids. V lost 3 bases to trimming and J lost 1 base, with 7 bases between them. This clonotype was obtained from a human donor in a cohort sampled during active COVID-19. Sequencing was carried out using peripheral blood. The chain links TRBV20-1 to TRBJ2-7; D uncertain. This CDR3 reads CSASMASYEQYF. The CDR3 region has the DNA TGCAGTGCTAGTATGGCTTCCTACGAGCAGTACTTC.